This TCR beta chain was recorded in a study of technical replicates of blood from a handful of donors (dated by TCRdb to between 2016 and 2019). The trim is 7 bases for V and 5 bases for J, with a gap of 23 bases between the germline ends. The CDR3, cysteine through phenylalanine, is 16 amino acids long. Here the CDR3 DNA is all that survives: 48 bases in frame from base 1. Based on the germline V gene (reference sequence), the CDR1 and CDR2 sequences are SEHNR and FQNEAQ. The library was prepared using the immunoSEQ multiplex PCR assay. The clones in this table, taken by TCRdb from immuneACCESS, are in-frame only. Not every clone is retained; where verified, under half of the shortfall comes from an unresolved V gene, and the cause of the rest is unknown. The sample table shows some 96,000 clones, and almost 96% are seen once. 0.22% of the sample rests with the top ten. Remarks on this clone: It lacks a known antigen. One base away there is no much larger clone; base qualities are not given.

The sequenced sample consisted of T cells isolated from PBMCs. The receptor was isolated from a human donor in good health. The V and J segments used are TRBV7-9 and TRBJ1-2, with the identity of the D gene unclear. In nucleotides, the sequence is TGTGCCAGCAACCCTCGCGGAGGCGAAATAGGGTATGGCTACACCTTC. Its product reads: CASNPRGGEIGYGYTF.